This T cell receptor beta chain is drawn from a study of T cell responses to AZD1222 COVID-19 vaccine. Study-level findings and limits: Breadth and depth of Spike-specific TCRs rose after two AZD1222 doses.

Assay used: immunoSEQ multiplex PCR; TCRdb lists only in-frame clones, some missing. The sample table includes under 150,000 clones. In the case of this clone: Its antigen is still unknown.

The CDR3 totals 12 residues. The V and J ends lost 6 bases and 9 bases respectively, with 12 bases between them. The sequence was collected from an adult in good health. This chain joins TRBV12-3 or TRBV12-4 and TRBJ2-1, with a possible D match to TRBD2 (5 bases). What was sequenced was peripheral blood. CDR3 DNA: TGTGCCAGCAGCCCTCTCGAGGGTGAGCAGTTCTTC. It encodes CASSPLEGEQFF.